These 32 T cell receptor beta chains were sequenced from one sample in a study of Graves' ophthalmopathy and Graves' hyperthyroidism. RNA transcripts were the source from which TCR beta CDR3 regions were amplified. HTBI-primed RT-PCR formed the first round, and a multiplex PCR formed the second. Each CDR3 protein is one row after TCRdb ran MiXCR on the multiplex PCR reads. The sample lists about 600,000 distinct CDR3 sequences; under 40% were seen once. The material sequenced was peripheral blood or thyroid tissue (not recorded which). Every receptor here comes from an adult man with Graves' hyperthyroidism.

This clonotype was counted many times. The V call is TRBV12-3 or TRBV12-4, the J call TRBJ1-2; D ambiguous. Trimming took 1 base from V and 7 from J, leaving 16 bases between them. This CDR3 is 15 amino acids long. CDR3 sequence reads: CASSLVVAGESGYTF. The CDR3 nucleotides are TGTGCCAGCAGTTTAGTCGTGGCAGGAGAAAGTGGCTACACCTTC.

CDR3 sequence: CASTESSGVKDDTPFF. As DNA, the CDR3 is TGTGCCAGCACAGAGAGTAGCGGGGTGAAGGATGACACGCCTTTCTTT. V and J are TRBV2 and TRBJ1-1; D is ambiguous. V lost 7 bases, J lost 12 bases, and 30 bases lay in between. Germline loops: CDR1 SNHLY, CDR2 FYNNEI. The CDR3 is made up of 16 amino acids.

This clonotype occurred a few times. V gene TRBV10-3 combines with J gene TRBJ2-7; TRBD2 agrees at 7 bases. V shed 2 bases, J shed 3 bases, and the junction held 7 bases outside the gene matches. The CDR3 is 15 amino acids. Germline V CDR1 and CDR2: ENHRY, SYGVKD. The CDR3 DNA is TGTGCCATCAGTGAGCTGCGGGAGCCTTACTACGAGCAGTACTTC. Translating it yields CAISELREPYYEQYF.

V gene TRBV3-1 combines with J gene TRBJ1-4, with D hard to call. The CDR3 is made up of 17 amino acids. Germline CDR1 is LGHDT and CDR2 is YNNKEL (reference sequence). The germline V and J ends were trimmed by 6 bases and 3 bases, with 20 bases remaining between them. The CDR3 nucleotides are TGTGCCAGCAGTCCGCAAACCTGGATAGCATCTAATGAAAAACTGTTTTTT. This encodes CASSPQTWIASNEKLFF. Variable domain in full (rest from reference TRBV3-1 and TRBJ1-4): DTAVSQTPKYLVTQMGNDKSIKCEQNLGHDTMYWYKQDSKKFLKIMFSYNNKELIINETVPNRFSPKSPDKAHLNLHINSLELGDSAVYFCASSPQTWIASNEKLFFGSGTQLSVL.

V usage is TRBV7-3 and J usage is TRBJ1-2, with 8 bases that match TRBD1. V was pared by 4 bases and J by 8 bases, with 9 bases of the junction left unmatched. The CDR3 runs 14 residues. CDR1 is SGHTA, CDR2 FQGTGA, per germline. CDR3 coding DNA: TGTGCCAGCAGCTCGACAGGGGCAGTGGGAGGCTACACCTTC. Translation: CASSSTGAVGGYTF. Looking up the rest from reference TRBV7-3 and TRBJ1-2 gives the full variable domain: GAGVSQTPSNKVTEKGKYVELRCDPISGHTALYWYRQSLGQGPEFLIYFQGTGAADDSGLPNDRFFAVRPEGSVSTLKIQRTERGDSAVYLCASSSTGAVGGYTFGSGTRLTVV.

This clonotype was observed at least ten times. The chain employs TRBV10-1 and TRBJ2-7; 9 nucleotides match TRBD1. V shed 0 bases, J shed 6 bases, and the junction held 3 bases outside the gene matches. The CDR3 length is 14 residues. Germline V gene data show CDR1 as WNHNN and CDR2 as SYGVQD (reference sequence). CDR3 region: CASSESGTGSEQYF. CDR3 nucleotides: TGCGCCAGCAGTGAGTCGGGGACAGGGAGCGAGCAGTACTTC.

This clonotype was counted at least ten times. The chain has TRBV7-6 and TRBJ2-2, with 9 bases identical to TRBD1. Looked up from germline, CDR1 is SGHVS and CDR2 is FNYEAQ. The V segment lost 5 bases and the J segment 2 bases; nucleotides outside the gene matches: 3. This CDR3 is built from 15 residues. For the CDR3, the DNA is TGTGCCAGCAGCAAGGGACAGGGTAACACCGGGGAGCTGTTTTTT. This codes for CASSKGQGNTGELFF.

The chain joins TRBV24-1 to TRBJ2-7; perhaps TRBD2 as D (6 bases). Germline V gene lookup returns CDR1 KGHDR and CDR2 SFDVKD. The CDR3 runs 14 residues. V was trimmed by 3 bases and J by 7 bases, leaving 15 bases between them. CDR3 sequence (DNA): TGTGCCACCAGTGATACGACTAGTTCTGGTGAGCAGTACTTC. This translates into CATSDTTSSGEQYF.

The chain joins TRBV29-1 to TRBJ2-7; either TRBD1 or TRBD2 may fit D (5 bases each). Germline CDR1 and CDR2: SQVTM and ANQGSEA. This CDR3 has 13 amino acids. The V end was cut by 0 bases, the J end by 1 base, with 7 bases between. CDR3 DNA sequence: TGCAGCGTTGAAGAGGGACGGTCCTACGAGCAGTACTTC. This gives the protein CSVEEGRSYEQYF.

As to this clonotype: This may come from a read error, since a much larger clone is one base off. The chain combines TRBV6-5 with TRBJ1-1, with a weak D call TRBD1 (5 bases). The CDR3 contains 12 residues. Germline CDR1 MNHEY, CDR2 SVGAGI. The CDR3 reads CASTNGGPRASF. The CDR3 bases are TGTGCCAGCACCAACGGGGGACCGCGAGCTTCCTTT.

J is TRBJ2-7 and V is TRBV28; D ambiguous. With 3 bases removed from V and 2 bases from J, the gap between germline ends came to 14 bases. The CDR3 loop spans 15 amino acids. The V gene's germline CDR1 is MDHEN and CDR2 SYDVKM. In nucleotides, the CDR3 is TGTGCCAGCAGTTTGAACCTCCGGGCAACCTACGAGCAGTACTTC. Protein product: CASSLNLRATYEQYF.

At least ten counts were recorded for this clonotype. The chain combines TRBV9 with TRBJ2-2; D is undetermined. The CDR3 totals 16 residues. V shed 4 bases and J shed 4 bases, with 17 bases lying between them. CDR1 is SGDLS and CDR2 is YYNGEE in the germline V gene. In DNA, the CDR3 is TGTGCCAGCAGCCTCTTCGACACGATAGGCACCGGGGAGCTGTTTTTT. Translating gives CASSLFDTIGTGELFF.

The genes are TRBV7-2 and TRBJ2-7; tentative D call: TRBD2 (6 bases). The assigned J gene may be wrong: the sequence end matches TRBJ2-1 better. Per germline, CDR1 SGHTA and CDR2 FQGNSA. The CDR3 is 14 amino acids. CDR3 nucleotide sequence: TGTGCCAGCAGCTTATCCCTAGCGACGAATGAGCAGTTCTTC. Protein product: CASSLSLATNEQFF.

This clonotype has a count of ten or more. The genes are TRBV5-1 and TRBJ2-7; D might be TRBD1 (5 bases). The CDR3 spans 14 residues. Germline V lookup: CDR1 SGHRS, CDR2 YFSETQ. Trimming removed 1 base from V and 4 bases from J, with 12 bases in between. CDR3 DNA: TGCGCCAGCAGCTTGTCTTCAGGGCAGTACGAGCAGTACTTC. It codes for CASSLSSGQYEQYF.

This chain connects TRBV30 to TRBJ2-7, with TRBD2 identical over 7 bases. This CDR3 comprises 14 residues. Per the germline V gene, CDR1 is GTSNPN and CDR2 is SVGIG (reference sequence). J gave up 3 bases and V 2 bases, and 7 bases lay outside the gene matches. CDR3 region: CAWSTTSEIYEQYF. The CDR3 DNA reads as TGTGCCTGGAGTACCACTAGCGAGATCTACGAGCAGTACTTC.

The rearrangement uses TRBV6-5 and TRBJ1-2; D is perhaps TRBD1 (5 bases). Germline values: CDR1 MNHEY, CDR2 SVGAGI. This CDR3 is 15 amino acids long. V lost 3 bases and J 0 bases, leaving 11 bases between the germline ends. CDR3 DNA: TGTGCCAGCAGTTATGGGGGAGGAGCTAACTATGGCTACACCTTC. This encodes CASSYGGGANYGYTF.

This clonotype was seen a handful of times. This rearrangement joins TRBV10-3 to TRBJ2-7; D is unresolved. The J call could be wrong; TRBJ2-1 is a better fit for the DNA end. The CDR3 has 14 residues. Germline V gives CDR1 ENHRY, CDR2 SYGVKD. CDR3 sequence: CAISDLGLGNEQFF. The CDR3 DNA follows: TGTGCCATCAGTGACCTTGGGTTGGGGAATGAGCAGTTCTTC.

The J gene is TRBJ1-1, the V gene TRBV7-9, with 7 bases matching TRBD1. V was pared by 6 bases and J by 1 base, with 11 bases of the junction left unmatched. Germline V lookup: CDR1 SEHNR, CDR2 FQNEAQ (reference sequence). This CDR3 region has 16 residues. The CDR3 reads CASSHTTGLGNTEAFF. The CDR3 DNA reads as TGTGCCAGCAGTCATACGACAGGGTTGGGGAACACTGAAGCTTTCTTT. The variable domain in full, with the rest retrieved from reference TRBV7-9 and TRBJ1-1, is DTGVSQNPRHKITKRGQNVTFRCDPISEHNRLYWYRQTLGQGPEFLTYFQNEAQLEKSRLLSDRFSAERPKGSFSTLEIQRTEQGDSAMYLCASSHTTGLGNTEAFFGQGTRLTVV.

CDR3 in DNA: TGTGCCACCAGCGGGGAGCTGTTTTTT. This encodes CATSGELFF. The V gene is TRBV15, the J gene TRBJ2-2; D is unresolved. The CDR3 covers 9 residues. With 5 bases removed from V and 8 bases from J, the gap between germline ends came to 0 bases. Germline CDR1 is LNHNV and CDR2 is YYDKDF (reference sequence).

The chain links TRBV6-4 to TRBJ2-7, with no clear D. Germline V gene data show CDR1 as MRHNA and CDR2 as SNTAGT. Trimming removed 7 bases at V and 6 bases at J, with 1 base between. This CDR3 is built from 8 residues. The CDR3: CASTEQYF. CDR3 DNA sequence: TGTGCCAGCACCGAGCAGTACTTC.

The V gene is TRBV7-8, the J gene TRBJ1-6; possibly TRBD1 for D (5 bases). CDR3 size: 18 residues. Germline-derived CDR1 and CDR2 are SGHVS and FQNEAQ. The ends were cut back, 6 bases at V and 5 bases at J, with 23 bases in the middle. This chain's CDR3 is CASSSSRGTGSNNSPLHF. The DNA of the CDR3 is TGTGCCAGCAGTTCGTCACGGGGGACCGGGTCGAATAATTCACCCCTCCACTTT.

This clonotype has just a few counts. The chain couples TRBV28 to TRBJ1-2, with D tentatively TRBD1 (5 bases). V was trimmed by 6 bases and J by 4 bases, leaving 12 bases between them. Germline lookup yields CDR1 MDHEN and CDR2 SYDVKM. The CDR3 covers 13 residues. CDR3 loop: CASSTPGLYGYTF. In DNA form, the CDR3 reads TGTGCCAGCAGCACACCGGGACTCTATGGCTACACCTTC.

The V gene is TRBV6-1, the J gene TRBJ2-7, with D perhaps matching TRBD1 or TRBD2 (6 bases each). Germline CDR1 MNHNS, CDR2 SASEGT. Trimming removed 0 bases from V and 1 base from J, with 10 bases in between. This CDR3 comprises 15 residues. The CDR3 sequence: CASSEAGGLSYEQYF. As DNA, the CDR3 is TGTGCCAGCAGTGAAGCCGGGGGCTTATCCTACGAGCAGTACTTC.

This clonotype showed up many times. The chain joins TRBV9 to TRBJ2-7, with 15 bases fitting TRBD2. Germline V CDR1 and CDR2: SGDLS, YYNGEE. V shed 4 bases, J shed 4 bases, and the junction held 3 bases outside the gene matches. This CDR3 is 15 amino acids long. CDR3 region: CASSPGTSGRYEQYF. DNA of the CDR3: TGTGCCAGCAGCCCAGGGACTAGCGGGAGGTACGAGCAGTACTTC.

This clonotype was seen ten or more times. CDR3 sequence: CASSEARDSLGYEQYF. The CDR3 region has the DNA TGTGCCAGCAGTGAAGCCCGGGACAGTCTTGGCTACGAGCAGTACTTC. The chain recombines TRBV2 with TRBJ2-7; 7 bases match TRBD1. The CDR3 spans 16 residues. Germline CDR1 reads SNHLY; CDR2 reads FYNNEI. J lost 3 bases, V lost 0 bases, and 8 bases had no gene match.

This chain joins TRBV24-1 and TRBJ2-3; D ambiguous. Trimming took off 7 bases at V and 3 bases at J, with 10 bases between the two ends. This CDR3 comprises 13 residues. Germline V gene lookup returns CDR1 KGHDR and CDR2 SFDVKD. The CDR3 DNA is TGTGCCACCAGCCGTGATCTAACAGATACGCAGTATTTT. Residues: CATSRDLTDTQYF.

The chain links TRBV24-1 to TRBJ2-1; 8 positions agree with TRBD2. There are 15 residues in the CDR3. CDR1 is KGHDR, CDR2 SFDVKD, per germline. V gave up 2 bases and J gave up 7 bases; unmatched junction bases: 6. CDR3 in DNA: TGTGCCACCAGTGATTGGGGACTAGGGGTTAATGAGCAGTTCTTC. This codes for CATSDWGLGVNEQFF.

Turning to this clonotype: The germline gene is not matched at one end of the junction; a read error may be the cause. The DNA of the CDR3 is TGCAGTGCCAGCAGCCATACTGAGACCCAGTGCTTC. This encodes CSASSHTETQCF. The chain employs TRBV20-1 and TRBJ2-5, with D unresolved. Germline CDR1 reads DFQATT; CDR2 reads SNEGSKA (reference sequence). This CDR3 is 12 amino acids long.

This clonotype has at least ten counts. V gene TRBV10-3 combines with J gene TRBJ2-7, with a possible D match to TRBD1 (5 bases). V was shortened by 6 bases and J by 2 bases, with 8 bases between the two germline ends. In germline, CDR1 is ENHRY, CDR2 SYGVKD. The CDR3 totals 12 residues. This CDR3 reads CAIRTATYEQYF. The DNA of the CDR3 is TGTGCCATCAGGACAGCAACCTACGAGCAGTACTTC.

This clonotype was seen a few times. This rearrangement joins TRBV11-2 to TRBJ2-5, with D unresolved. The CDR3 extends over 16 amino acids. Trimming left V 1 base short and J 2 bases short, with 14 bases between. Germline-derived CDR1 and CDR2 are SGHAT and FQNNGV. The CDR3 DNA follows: TGTGCCAGCAGCTTAGTTGGGTACAATTTTCAAGAGACCCAGTACTTC. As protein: CASSLVGYNFQETQYF.

The CDR3 DNA reads as TGTGCCAGCAGCTACCGAACAGGGGGCAGTACTGAAGCTTTCTTT. This sequence encodes CASSYRTGGSTEAFF. This chain joins TRBV7-8 and TRBJ1-1, with 9 bases aligning to TRBD1. From germline, CDR1 is SGHVS and CDR2 FQNEAQ. The junction had 8 bases not matched to a gene; V was cut back by 4 bases and J by 5 bases. CDR3 length: 15 amino acids.

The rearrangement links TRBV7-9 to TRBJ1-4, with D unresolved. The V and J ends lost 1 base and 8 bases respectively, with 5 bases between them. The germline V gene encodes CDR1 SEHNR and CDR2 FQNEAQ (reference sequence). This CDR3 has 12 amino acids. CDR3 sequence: CASSLGREKLFF. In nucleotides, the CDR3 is TGTGCCAGCAGCTTAGGGAGGGAAAAACTGTTTTTT.